This passage covers 25 T cell receptor beta chains from one sample sequenced in a study of blood T cell repertoires in COVID-19. Profiling relied on immunoSEQ multiplex PCR, and the TCRdb table lists in-frame clones only, not all of them. Of 35,000 to 55,000 clones listed, more than 75% are singletons. The sequencing input was peripheral blood. These TCRs come from a man in his 70s with active COVID-19.

This clone was seen once. The chain has TRBV28 and TRBJ1-4, with 8 bases matching TRBD1. With 7 bases clipped from V and 3 bases from J, the junction kept 4 bases outside the gene matches. The CDR3 runs 14 residues. Germline values: CDR1 MDHEN, CDR2 SYDVKM. The CDR3 DNA is TGTGCCAGCACCAGGGGGCACCCTAATGAAAAACTGTTTTTT. As protein: CASTRGHPNEKLFF.

The CDR3 nucleotides read TGTGCCAGCTCTATAGCGGGGGGATTCACAGATACGCAGTATTTT. Protein sequence: CASSIAGGFTDTQYF. This chain joins TRBV6-4 and TRBJ2-3; 10 bases align to TRBD2. The CDR3 runs to 15 residues. J was trimmed by 2 bases and V by 8 bases; bases with no gene match: 7. Germline CDR1 reads MRHNA; CDR2 reads SNTAGT.

The J gene is TRBJ2-3, the V gene TRBV3-1 (or the pseudogene TRBV3-2), with D maybe TRBD2 (5 bases). Per the germline V gene, CDR1 is LGHDT and CDR2 is YNNKEL (reference sequence). V was clipped by 4 bases and J by 2 bases, with 13 bases between them. The CDR3 is made up of 15 amino acids. CDR3 in DNA: TGTGCCAGCAGCCTCGGGGTGGGCAACACAGATACGCAGTATTTT. Translated, it gives CASSLGVGNTDTQYF.

The V call is TRBV19, the J call TRBJ1-1; a weak D match, TRBD1 (5 bases). The germline gives CDR1 LNHDA, CDR2 SQIVND (reference sequence). The CDR3 length is 16 residues. V was trimmed by 1 base and J by 1 base, leaving 13 bases between them. Here the CDR3 reads CASSIGQLGKNTEAFF. CDR3 nucleotide sequence: TGTGCCAGTAGTATAGGACAGCTTGGCAAGAACACTGAAGCTTTCTTT. Supplemented by reference TRBV19 and TRBJ1-1, the full variable domain reads DGGITQSPKYLFRKEGQNVTLSCEQNLNHDAMYWYRQDPGQGLRLIYYSQIVNDFQKGDIAEGYSVSREKKESFPLTVTSAQKNPTAFYLCASSIGQLGKNTEAFFGQGTRLTVV.

J is TRBJ2-1 and V is TRBV5-1; D is undetermined. This CDR3 has 16 residues. Between the trimmed V and J ends, which lost 0 bases and 2 bases, there was a span of 12 bases. Per the germline V gene, CDR1 is SGHRS and CDR2 is YFSETQ. CDR3 loop: CASSLVQGAAYNEQFF. Written as DNA, the CDR3 is TGCGCCAGCAGCTTGGTGCAAGGAGCAGCCTACAATGAGCAGTTCTTC.

The CDR3 sequence: CASSQDVRGRTNEKLFF. The DNA for the CDR3 is TGCGCCAGCAGCCAAGATGTCAGGGGGCGGACTAATGAAAAACTGTTTTTT. The V gene is TRBV4-3, the J gene TRBJ1-4; the match to TRBD1 covers 8 bases. The length of the CDR3 is 17 residues. Germline V gene sequence: CDR1 LGHNA, CDR2 YSLEER. Trimming at V came to 0 bases and at J to 2 bases, leaving 5 bases not matched to a gene.

The rearrangement uses TRBV30 and TRBJ1-5; D might be TRBD1 (6 bases). Trimming left V 1 base short and J 4 bases short, with 14 bases between. Germline V CDR1 and CDR2: GTSNPN, SVGIG (reference sequence). The CDR3 has 15 residues. CDR3 sequence reads: CAWSGMDRPNQPQHF. In DNA, the CDR3 is TGTGCCTGGAGTGGTATGGACAGACCTAATCAGCCCCAGCATTTT.

This chain uses TRBV7-9 with TRBJ1-6; TRBD1 aligns across 10 bases. The germline V gene encodes CDR1 SEHNR and CDR2 FQNEAQ (reference sequence). This CDR3 has 16 residues. V dropped 5 bases and J dropped 10; count of bases not matched to a gene: 11. The CDR3 is CASSLGRQGARSPLHF. CDR3 DNA sequence: TGTGCCAGCAGCCTAGGGAGACAGGGGGCAAGATCACCCCTCCACTTT.

The genes are TRBV27 and TRBJ2-1, with a weak D call TRBD1 (6 bases). Germline CDR1 MNHEY, CDR2 SMNVEV (reference sequence). This CDR3 has 13 amino acids. Trimming took 2 bases from V and 4 from J, leaving 6 bases between them. The CDR3 here is CASSLGTYNEQFF. CDR3 coding DNA: TGTGCCAGCAGTTTAGGGACATACAATGAGCAGTTCTTC.

The V gene is TRBV5-1, the J gene TRBJ1-2, with TRBD1 matching over 9 bases. The germline V gene has CDR1 SGHRS and CDR2 YFSETQ. V shed 3 bases and J 8 bases; nucleotides not matched to a gene: 5. CDR3 length: 13 amino acids. The CDR3 DNA follows: TGCGCCAGCAGCTGGACAGGGGAGAACGGCTACACCTTC. Its protein product is CASSWTGENGYTF.

This clone was detected once. The sample has other DNA sequences that encode this CDR3 too. J is TRBJ2-1 and V is TRBV27; TRBD1 matches at 7 bases. V was pared by 5 bases and J by 0 bases, with 4 bases of the junction left unmatched. CDR1 MNHEY and CDR2 SMNVEV come from the germline V gene (reference sequence). The CDR3 contains 15 residues. CDR3 nucleotide sequence: TGTGCCAGCAGTCTGACAGGGAGCTCCTACAATGAGCAGTTCTTC. Translating gives CASSLTGSSYNEQFF.

This chain uses TRBV11-2 with TRBJ2-7, with a tentative D call TRBD2 (6 bases). This CDR3 has 13 amino acids. Trimming took off 3 bases at V and 6 bases at J, with 12 bases between the two ends. Germline loops: CDR1 SGHAT, CDR2 FQNNGV. The CDR3 nucleotides read TGTGCCAGCAGCTTGGGAAGGGGACTCGAGCAGTACTTC. It specifies CASSLGRGLEQYF.

V and J are TRBV6-2 or TRBV6-3 and TRBJ2-7; 8 bases are shared with TRBD1. This CDR3 contains 15 residues. CDR1 MNHEY and CDR2 SVGEGT come from the germline V gene. J lost 2 bases, V lost 0 bases, and 3 bases had no gene match. CDR3 sequence reads: CASSYSRRGPYEQYF. The CDR3 DNA sequence: TGTGCCAGCAGTTACTCGCGCAGGGGGCCCTACGAGCAGTACTTC.

The chain is built from TRBV4-1 and TRBJ1-5; D is possibly TRBD1 (6 bases). This CDR3 has 14 amino acids. Germline V gene lookup returns CDR1 MGHRA and CDR2 YSYEKL. V was pared by 0 bases and J by 4 bases, with 7 bases between. CDR3 in amino acids: CASSQERGNQPQHF. The CDR3, as DNA: TGCGCCAGCAGCCAAGAGAGGGGGAATCAGCCCCAGCATTTT.

This chain connects TRBV30 to TRBJ2-7; D call uncertain. The CDR3 sequence is 11 residues long. The V and J ends lost 1 base and 5 bases respectively, with 6 bases between them. Per the germline V gene, CDR1 is GTSNPN and CDR2 is SVGIG (reference sequence). The DNA of the CDR3 is TGTGCCTGGAGTGGACACCACGAGCAGTACTTC. It translates to CAWSGHHEQYF.

This sequence joins TRBV11-2 and TRBJ2-7, with D possibly TRBD2 on 6 matching bases. Germline CDR1 reads SGHAT; CDR2 reads FQNNGV. Trimming pared 7 bases from V and 2 bases from J, leaving 15 bases between. The CDR3 runs to 14 residues. DNA for the CDR3: TGTGCCAGCACCTGGGAAGGCGGGGCCTACGAGCAGTACTTC. Encoded protein: CASTWEGGAYEQYF.

The chain carries TRBV6-5 and TRBJ2-3; 11 bases agree with TRBD2. The CDR3 runs to 16 residues. Germline V gene lookup returns CDR1 MNHEY and CDR2 SVGAGI. The V segment lost 4 bases and the J segment 4 bases; nucleotides outside the gene matches: 7. Here the CDR3 reads CASSLGLAGLPDTQYF. The CDR3 region has the DNA TGTGCCAGCAGTTTAGGACTAGCGGGTCTCCCAGATACGCAGTATTTT.

The J gene is TRBJ1-4, the V gene TRBV28, with 8 bases aligning to TRBD1. Germline CDR1 MDHEN, CDR2 SYDVKM. The CDR3 runs 15 residues. The V gene end was trimmed by 8 bases and the J gene end by 7 bases; junction bases not matched to a gene: 12. The CDR3 bases are TGTGCCAGCCTGAAGGGACAGGAACGGGGTGAAAAACTGTTTTTT. Its translation: CASLKGQERGEKLFF.

The chain joins TRBV28 to TRBJ2-7; TRBD1 is a possible D gene (6 bases). V lost 2 bases and J lost 2, with 10 bases in between. The CDR3 covers 14 residues. Per germline, CDR1 MDHEN and CDR2 SYDVKM. The CDR3 nucleotides are TGTGCCAGCAGTTTAACAGGGAAGCCCTACGAGCAGTACTTC. Translating gives CASSLTGKPYEQYF.

V is TRBV7-8 and J is TRBJ1-6; 9 bases agree with TRBD1. The CDR3 is 15 amino acids. Per the germline V gene, CDR1 is SGHVS and CDR2 is FQNEAQ. Trimming at V came to 8 bases and at J to 10 bases, leaving 12 bases not matched to a gene. The DNA for the CDR3 is TGTGCCAGCTTCCTCGAGGGGACAGGGTACTCACCCCTCCACTTT. Protein product: CASFLEGTGYSPLHF.

V usage is TRBV7-8 and J usage is TRBJ2-7, with a tentative D call TRBD2 (6 bases). From germline, CDR1 is SGHVS and CDR2 FQNEAQ. The V end was cut by 5 bases, the J end by 6 bases, with 14 bases between. This CDR3 spans 13 amino acids. CDR3 in DNA: TGTGCCAGCAGCCACCGTGGAGGGTCCGAGCAGTACTTC. Amino acid sequence: CASSHRGGSEQYF.

The V and J genes are TRBV7-2 and TRBJ2-7, with TRBD1 matching over 7 bases. The germline CDR1 and CDR2 sequences are SGHTA and FQGNSA. V was clipped by 1 base and J by 5 bases; unmatched bases: 8. CDR3 size: 15 residues. Here the CDR3 reads CASSLDRQGTHEQYF. DNA for the CDR3: TGTGCCAGCAGCTTAGACCGACAGGGAACCCACGAGCAGTACTTC. Supplemented by reference TRBV7-2 and TRBJ2-7, the full variable domain reads GAGVSQSPSNKVTEKGKDVELRCDPISGHTALYWYRQSLGQGLEFLIYFQGNSAPDKSGLPSDRFSAERTGGSVSTLTIQRTQQEDSAVYLCASSLDRQGTHEQYFGPGTRLTVT.

V usage is TRBV7-2 and J usage is TRBJ2-5, with D perhaps TRBD1 (7 bases). This CDR3 has 14 amino acids. Per germline, CDR1 SGHTA and CDR2 FQGNSA. V shed 5 bases and J shed 7 bases, with 17 bases lying between them. The CDR3 loop reads CASSPPGDRRTQYF. The CDR3 DNA reads as TGTGCCAGCAGCCCCCCGGGGGACAGAAGGACCCAGTACTTC.

As for this clone: Other DNA sequences within the sample encode an identical CDR3. The chain couples TRBV18 to TRBJ1-1; no clear D. Per germline, CDR1 KGHSH and CDR2 LQKENI. V lost 2 bases and J lost 1, with 5 bases in between. The CDR3 has 13 residues. The CDR3 DNA is TGTGCCAGCTCACCAGGGCAGAACACTGAAGCTTTCTTT. Amino acids: CASSPGQNTEAFF.

This chain uses TRBV11-2 with TRBJ2-3, with 7 bases matching TRBD1. Trimming took 6 bases from V and 1 from J; bases not matched to a gene: 7. This CDR3 spans 15 amino acids. Germline-derived CDR1 and CDR2 are SGHAT and FQNNGV. This chain's CDR3 is CASRRGGQGTDTQYF. Here the CDR3 DNA reads TGTGCCAGCAGAAGAGGCGGACAGGGCACAGATACGCAGTATTTT.